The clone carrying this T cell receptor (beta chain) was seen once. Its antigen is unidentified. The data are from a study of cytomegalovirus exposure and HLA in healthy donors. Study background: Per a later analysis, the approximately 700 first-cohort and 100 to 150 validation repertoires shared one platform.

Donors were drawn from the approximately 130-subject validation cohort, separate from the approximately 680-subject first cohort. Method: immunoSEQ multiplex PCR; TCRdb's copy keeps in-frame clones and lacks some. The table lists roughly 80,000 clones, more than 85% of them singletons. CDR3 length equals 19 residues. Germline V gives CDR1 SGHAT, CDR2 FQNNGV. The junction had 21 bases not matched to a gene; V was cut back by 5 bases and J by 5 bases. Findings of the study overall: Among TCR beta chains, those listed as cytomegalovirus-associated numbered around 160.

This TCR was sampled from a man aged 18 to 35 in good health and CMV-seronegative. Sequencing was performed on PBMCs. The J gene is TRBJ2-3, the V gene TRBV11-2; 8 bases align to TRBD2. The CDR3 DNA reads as TGTGCCAGCAGCCTGCTTAAGGTCGGAGCCGGGGGGGCGGGAGATACGCAGTATTTT. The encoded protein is CASSLLKVGAGGAGDTQYF.